Shown below are 10 T cell receptor beta chains from a single sample sequenced in a study of OX40 agonist ivuxolimab in advanced cancers. Sequencing was performed with immunoSEQ multiplex PCR; in TCRdb, only in-frame clones are kept and a portion is missing. Here the sample spans tens of thousands of clones, around 80% being singletons. The sample in question was CD4+ or CD8+ T cells sorted from blood, obtained in a trial of the OX40 agonist ivuxolimab. These receptor sequences come from an adult with an advanced solid tumor such as melanoma, head and neck, liver or kidney cancer.

The rearrangement uses TRBV5-1 and TRBJ2-2; 7 nucleotides match TRBD1. V lost 4 bases and J lost 2; bases outside the gene matches: 5. CDR1 and CDR2 from the germline V gene are SGHRS and YFSETQ. The CDR3 contains 15 residues. DNA of the CDR3: TGCGCCAGCAGCCCCGGACAGGCTAACACCGGGGAGCTGTTTTTT. Translating it yields CASSPGQANTGELFF.

V gene TRBV7-2 combines with J gene TRBJ2-1, with TRBD2 matching over 14 bases. With 7 bases clipped from V and 4 bases from J, the junction kept 6 bases outside the gene matches. Germline V gives CDR1 SGHTA, CDR2 FQGNSA. This CDR3 comprises 16 residues. CDR3 bases: TGTGCCAGCACCCGACTAGCGGGGGGGAGTTACAATGAGCAGTTCTTC. The encoded protein is CASTRLAGGSYNEQFF. Combining the CDR3 with reference TRBV7-2 and TRBJ2-1 gives the whole variable domain GAGVSQSPSNKVTEKGKDVELRCDPISGHTALYWYRQSLGQGLEFLIYFQGNSAPDKSGLPSDRFSAERTGGSVSTLTIQRTQQEDSAVYLCASTRLAGGSYNEQFFGPGTRLTVL.

The V call is TRBV5-6, the J call TRBJ2-3; D is undetermined. CDR1 and CDR2 from the germline V gene are SGHDT and YYEEEE. The V and J ends lost 6 bases and 2 bases respectively, with 16 bases between them. The CDR3 spans 15 residues. CDR3 nucleotide sequence: TGTGCCAGCATGTTGGGGATCAGCATCACAGATACGCAGTATTTT. Translated: CASMLGISITDTQYF. The complete variable domain, with remaining parts taken from reference TRBV5-6 and TRBJ2-3, reads DAGVTQSPTHLIKTRGQQVTLRCSPKSGHDTVSWYQQALGQGPQFIFQYYEEEERQRGNFPDRFSGHQFPNYSSELNVNALLLGDSALYLCASMLGISITDTQYFGPGTRLTVL.

The chain uses TRBV5-1 and TRBJ1-2; D is ambiguous. CDR3 length equals 13 residues. In germline, CDR1 is SGHRS, CDR2 YFSETQ. Trimming left V 0 bases short and J 2 bases short, with 5 bases between. In DNA, the CDR3 is TGCGCCAGCAGCTTGGTTCCGAACTATGGCTACACCTTC. Translation: CASSLVPNYGYTF.

The gene calls are TRBV7-2 and TRBJ2-7; 11 bases fit TRBD2. Germline V gives CDR1 SGHTA, CDR2 FQGNSA. J gave up 1 base and V 5 bases, and 7 bases lay outside the gene matches. The CDR3 extends over 16 amino acids. The CDR3 loop reads CASSTRRTSGSYEQYF. The CDR3 DNA is TGTGCCAGCAGCACAAGAAGGACTAGCGGGTCCTACGAGCAGTACTTC.

V is TRBV7-2 and J is TRBJ2-5, with D maybe TRBD2 (6 bases). This CDR3 is 13 amino acids long. V lost 3 bases to trimming and J lost 5 bases, with 10 bases between them. CDR1 and CDR2 (germline): SGHTA, FQGNSA. CDR3 nucleotides: TGTGCCAGCAGCTTCACTAGCTGGGAGACCCAGTACTTC. This sequence encodes CASSFTSWETQYF.

The chain uses TRBV27 and TRBJ2-2; TRBD2 might be the D (5 bases). The CDR3 spans 14 residues. The germline gives CDR1 MNHEY, CDR2 SMNVEV (reference sequence). Trimming took off 5 bases at V and 5 bases at J, with 12 bases between the two ends. The CDR3 region has the DNA TGTGCCAGCAGTAAATACGGGGAGACCGGGGAGCTGTTTTTT. As protein: CASSKYGETGELFF.

This clone was counted once. The V gene is TRBV5-1, the J gene TRBJ2-5; TRBD2 aligns across 16 bases. This CDR3 is built from 17 residues. V dropped 0 bases and J dropped 3; count of bases not matched to a gene: 2. The V gene's germline CDR1 is SGHRS and CDR2 YFSETQ. CDR3 sequence reads: CASSLEGLAGGKETQYF. DNA for the CDR3: TGCGCCAGCAGCTTGGAGGGACTAGCGGGGGGGAAAGAGACCCAGTACTTC.

CDR3 sequence (DNA): TGCGCCAGCAGCACCGAGACGGGCTACGAGCAGTACTTC. This encodes CASSTETGYEQYF. The V gene is TRBV5-1, the J gene TRBJ2-7; no clear D gene. Between the trimmed V and J ends, which lost 4 bases and 3 bases, there was a span of 11 bases. The CDR3 loop spans 13 amino acids. Germline V CDR1 and CDR2: SGHRS, YFSETQ.

V usage is TRBV13 and J usage is TRBJ2-1; tentative D call: TRBD2 (5 bases). Trimming removed 5 bases from V and 2 bases from J, with 13 bases in between. This CDR3 has 15 residues. Germline values: CDR1 PRHDT, CDR2 FYEKMQ (reference sequence). The CDR3 region is CASSPPGSAYNEQFF. In DNA, the CDR3 is TGTGCCAGCAGCCCCCCGGGTAGCGCCTACAATGAGCAGTTCTTC. The full variable domain, its missing parts supplied by reference TRBV13 and TRBJ2-1, is AAGVIQSPRHLIKEKRETATLKCYPIPRHDTVYWYQQGPGQDPQFLISFYEKMQSDKGSIPDRFSAQQFSDYHSELNMSSLELGDSALYFCASSPPGSAYNEQFFGPGTRLTVL.